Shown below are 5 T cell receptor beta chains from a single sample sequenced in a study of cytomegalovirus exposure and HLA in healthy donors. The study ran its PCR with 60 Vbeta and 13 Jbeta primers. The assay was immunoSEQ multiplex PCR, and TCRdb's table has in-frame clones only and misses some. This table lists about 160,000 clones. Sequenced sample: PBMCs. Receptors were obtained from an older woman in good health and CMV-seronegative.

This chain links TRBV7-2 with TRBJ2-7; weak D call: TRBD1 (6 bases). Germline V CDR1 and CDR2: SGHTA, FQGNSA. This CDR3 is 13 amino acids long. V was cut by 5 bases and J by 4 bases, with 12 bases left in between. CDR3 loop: CASSTGQRYEQYF. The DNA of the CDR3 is TGTGCCAGCAGCACTGGACAGCGTTACGAGCAGTACTTC.

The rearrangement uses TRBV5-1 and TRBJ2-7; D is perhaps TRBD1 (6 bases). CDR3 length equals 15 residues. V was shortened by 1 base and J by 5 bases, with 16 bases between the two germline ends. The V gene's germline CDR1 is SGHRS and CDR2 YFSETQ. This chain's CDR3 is CASSLFVQGMDEQYF. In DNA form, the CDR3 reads TGCGCCAGCAGCTTGTTCGTGCAGGGGATGGACGAGCAGTACTTC.

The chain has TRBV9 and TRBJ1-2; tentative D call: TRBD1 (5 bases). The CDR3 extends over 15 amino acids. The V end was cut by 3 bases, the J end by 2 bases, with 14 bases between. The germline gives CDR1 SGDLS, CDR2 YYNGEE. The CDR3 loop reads CASSEMTAINYGYTF. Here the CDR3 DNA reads TGTGCCAGCAGCGAAATGACAGCTATCAACTATGGCTACACCTTC.

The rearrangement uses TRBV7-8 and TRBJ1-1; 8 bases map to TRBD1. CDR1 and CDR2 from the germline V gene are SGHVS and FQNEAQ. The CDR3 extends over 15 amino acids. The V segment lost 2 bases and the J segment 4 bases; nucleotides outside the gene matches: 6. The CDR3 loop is CASSLYRTGTTEAFF. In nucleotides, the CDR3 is TGTGCCAGCAGCTTATACAGGACAGGGACCACTGAAGCTTTCTTT.

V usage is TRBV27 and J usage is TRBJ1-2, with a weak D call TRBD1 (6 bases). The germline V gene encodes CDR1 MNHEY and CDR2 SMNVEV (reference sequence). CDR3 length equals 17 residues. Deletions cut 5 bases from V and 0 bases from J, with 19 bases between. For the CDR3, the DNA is TGTGCCAGCAGTCTCCGACAGGCGACTACATCTAACTATGGCTACACCTTC. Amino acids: CASSLRQATTSNYGYTF.